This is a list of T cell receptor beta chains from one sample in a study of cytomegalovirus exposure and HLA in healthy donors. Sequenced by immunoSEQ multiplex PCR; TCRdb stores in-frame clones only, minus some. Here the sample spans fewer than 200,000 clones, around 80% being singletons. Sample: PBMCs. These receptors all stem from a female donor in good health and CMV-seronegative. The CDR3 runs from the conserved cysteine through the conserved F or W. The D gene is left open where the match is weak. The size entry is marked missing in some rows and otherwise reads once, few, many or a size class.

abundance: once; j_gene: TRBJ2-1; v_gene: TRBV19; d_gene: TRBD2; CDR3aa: CASDLGTSGLNEQFF; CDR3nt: TGTGCCAGTGATCTGGGGACTAGCGGTTTGAATGAGCAGTTCTTC
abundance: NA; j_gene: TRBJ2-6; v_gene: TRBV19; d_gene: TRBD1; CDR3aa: CASSRQGSPSGANVLTF; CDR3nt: TGTGCCAGTAGCAGACAGGGATCCCCCTCTGGGGCCAACGTCCTGACTTTC
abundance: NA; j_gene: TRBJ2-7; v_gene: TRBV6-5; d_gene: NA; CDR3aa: CASSYAANGYEQYF; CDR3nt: TGTGCCAGCAGTTACGCGGCCAACGGCTACGAGCAGTACTTC
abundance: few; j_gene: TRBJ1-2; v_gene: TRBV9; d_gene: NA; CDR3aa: CASSVAQREGAEGYTF; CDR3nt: TGTGCCAGCAGCGTAGCGCAAAGGGAGGGAGCGGAGGGCTACACCTTC
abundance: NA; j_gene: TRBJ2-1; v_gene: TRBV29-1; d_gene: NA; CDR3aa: CSVEGVENEQFF; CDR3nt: TGCAGCGTCGAGGGGGTAGAAAATGAGCAGTTCTTC
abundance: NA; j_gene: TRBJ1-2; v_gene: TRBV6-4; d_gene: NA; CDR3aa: CASSESGGANYGYTF; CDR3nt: TGTGCCAGCAGTGAGTCGGGGGGGGCCAACTATGGCTACACCTTC
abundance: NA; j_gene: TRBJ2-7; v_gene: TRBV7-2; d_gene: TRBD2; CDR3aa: CASSLGSTSAGAYEQYF; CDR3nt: TGTGCCAGCAGCTTAGGCTCGACTAGCGCGGGGGCCTACGAGCAGTACTTC
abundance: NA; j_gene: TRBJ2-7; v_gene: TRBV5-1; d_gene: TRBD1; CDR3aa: CASSSGQGPYEQYF; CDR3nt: TGCGCCAGCAGCTCGGGACAGGGTCCCTACGAGCAGTACTTC
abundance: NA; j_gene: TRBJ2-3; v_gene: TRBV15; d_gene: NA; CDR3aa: CATSREDSISTDTQYF; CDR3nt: TGTGCCACCAGCAGAGAGGACTCCATTTCCACAGATACGCAGTATTTT
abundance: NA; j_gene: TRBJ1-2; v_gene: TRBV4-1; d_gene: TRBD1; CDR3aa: CASSQENSGGKGYTF; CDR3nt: TGCGCCAGCAGCCAAGAGAATTCAGGGGGGAAAGGCTACACCTTC
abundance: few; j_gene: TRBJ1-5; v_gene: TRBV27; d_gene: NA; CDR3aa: CASWGVGNQPQHF; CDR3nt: TGTGCCAGCTGGGGGGTGGGCAATCAGCCCCAGCATTTT
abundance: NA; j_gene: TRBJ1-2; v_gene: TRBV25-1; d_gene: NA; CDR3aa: CASSGTVAGSRYGYTF; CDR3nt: TGTGCCAGCAGTGGAACGGTAGCAGGGTCCCGATATGGCTACACCTTC
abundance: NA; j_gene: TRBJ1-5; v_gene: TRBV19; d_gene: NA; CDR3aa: CASSIIAASGNQPQHF; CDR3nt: TGTGCCAGTAGTATTATCGCAGCGTCTGGCAATCAGCCCCAGCATTTT
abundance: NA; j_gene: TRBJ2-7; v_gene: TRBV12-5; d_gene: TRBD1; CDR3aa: CASGFIRDRGLTSYEQYF; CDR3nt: TGTGCTAGTGGTTTTATCCGGGACAGGGGTCTAACCTCCTACGAGCAGTACTTC
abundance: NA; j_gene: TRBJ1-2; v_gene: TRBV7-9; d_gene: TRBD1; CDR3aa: CASSFSARGYGYTF; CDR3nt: TGTGCCAGCAGCTTCTCAGCCAGGGGGTATGGCTACACCTTC
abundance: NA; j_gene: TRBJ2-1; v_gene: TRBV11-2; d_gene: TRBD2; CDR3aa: CASSLGLAGSYNEQFF; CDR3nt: TGTGCCAGCAGCTTAGGGCTAGCGGGGTCCTACAATGAGCAGTTCTTC
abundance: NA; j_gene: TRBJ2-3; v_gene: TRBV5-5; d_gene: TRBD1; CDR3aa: CASIMTGVTDTQYF; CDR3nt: TGTGCCAGCATCATGACAGGGGTCACAGATACGCAGTATTTT
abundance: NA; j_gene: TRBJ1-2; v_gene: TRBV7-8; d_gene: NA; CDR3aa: CASSPRRGRTNYGYTF; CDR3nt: TGTGCCAGCAGCCCTCGGAGGGGCCGTACTAACTATGGCTACACCTTC
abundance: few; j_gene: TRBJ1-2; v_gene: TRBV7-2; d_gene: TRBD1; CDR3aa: CASSRDRDGYGYTF; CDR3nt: TGTGCCAGCAGCCGGGACAGGGACGGATATGGCTACACCTTC
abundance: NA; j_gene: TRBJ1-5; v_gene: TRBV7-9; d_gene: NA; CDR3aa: CSSSLGINQPQHF; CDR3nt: TGTTCCAGCAGCTTAGGTATAAATCAGCCCCAGCATTTT
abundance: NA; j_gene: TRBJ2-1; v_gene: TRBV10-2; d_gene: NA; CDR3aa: CASSEWRLDLEQFF; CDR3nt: TGCGCCAGCAGTGAGTGGAGACTAGATCTTGAGCAGTTCTTC
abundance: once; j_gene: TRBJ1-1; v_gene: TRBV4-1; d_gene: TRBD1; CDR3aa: CASSHDVGDRGAHRAFF; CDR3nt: TGCGCCAGCAGCCACGACGTTGGGGACAGGGGGGCCCATCGGGCTTTCTTT
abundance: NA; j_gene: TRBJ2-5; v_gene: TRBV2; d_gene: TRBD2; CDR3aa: CASSVAGGPGVVTQYF; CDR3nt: TGTGCCAGCAGTGTAGCGGGGGGGCCGGGAGTCGTGACCCAGTACTTC
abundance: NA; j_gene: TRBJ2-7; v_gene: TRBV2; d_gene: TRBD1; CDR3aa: CASSEFDRASAYEQYF; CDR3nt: TGTGCCAGCAGTGAATTTGACAGGGCGAGTGCCTACGAGCAGTACTTC
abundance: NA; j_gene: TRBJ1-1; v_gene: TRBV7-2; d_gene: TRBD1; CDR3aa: CASSLVGTENTEAFF; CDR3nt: TGTGCCAGCAGCTTAGTCGGGACAGAGAACACTGAAGCTTTCTTT
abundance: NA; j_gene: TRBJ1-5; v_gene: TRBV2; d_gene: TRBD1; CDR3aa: CALGDRARQPQHF; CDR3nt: TGTGCCTTGGGAGACAGGGCAAGGCAGCCCCAGCATTTT
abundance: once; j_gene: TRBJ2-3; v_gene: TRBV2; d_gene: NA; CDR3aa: CASSRSPYSTDTQYF; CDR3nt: TGTGCCAGCAGTCGTTCCCCGTATAGCACAGATACGCAGTATTTT
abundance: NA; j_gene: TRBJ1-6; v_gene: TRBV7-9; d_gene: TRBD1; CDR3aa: CASNLGTGLPRPNSPLHF; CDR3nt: TGTGCCAGCAACTTAGGGACAGGGTTACCTAGGCCAAATTCACCCCTCCACTTT
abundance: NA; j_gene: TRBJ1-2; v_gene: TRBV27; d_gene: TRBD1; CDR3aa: CASSFGTGSFTGYTF; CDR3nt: TGTGCCAGCAGTTTCGGGACAGGGTCGTTCACTGGCTACACCTTC
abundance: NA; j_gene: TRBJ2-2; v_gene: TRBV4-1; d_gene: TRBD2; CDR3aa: CASSQSASGITGELFF; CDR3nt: TGCGCCAGCAGCCAAAGTGCTAGCGGGATTACCGGGGAGCTGTTTTTT
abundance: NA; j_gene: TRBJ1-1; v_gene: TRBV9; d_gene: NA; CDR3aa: CASSVAITGSTEAFF; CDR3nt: TGTGCCAGCAGCGTAGCTATAACGGGGAGCACTGAAGCTTTCTTT
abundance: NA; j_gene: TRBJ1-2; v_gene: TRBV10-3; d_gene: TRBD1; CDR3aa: CAISHFDRGHGYTF; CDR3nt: TGTGCCATCAGCCATTTTGACAGGGGACATGGCTACACCTTC
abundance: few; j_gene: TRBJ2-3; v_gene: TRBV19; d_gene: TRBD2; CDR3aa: CASRIAGSTDTQYF; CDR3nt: TGTGCCAGTAGGATAGCGGGAAGCACAGATACGCAGTATTTT
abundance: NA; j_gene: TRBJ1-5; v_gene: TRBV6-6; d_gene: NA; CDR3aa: CASSRGLNQPQHF; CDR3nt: TGTGCCAGCAGTCGAGGACTAAATCAGCCCCAGCATTTT
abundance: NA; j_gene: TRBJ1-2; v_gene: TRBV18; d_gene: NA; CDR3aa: CASSPTANYGYTF; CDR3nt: TGTGCCAGCTCGCCGACAGCTAACTATGGCTACACCTTC
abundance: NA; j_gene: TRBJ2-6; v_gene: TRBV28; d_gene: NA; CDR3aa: CASSPGVVGANVLTF; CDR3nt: TGTGCCAGCAGCCCAGGGGTAGTTGGGGCCAACGTCCTGACTTTC
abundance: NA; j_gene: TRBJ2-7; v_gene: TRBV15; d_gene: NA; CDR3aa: CATSRDQASITYEQYF; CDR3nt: TGTGCCACCAGCAGAGATCAGGCGAGTATCACCTACGAGCAGTACTTC